These T cell receptor beta chains were read from a single sample in a study of technical replicates of blood from a few donors. Measured with immunoSEQ multiplex PCR; TCRdb has only the in-frame clones, and not every one. The table records 75,000 to 100,000 clones, just under 95% of them present only once. The specimen was T cells isolated from PBMCs. The source of these receptors is a human donor in good health. Each CDR3 is given with its conserved first and last residue. Fields, in order: J gene, D gene, V gene, clone size, CDR3 DNA, CDR3 protein. The D gene is left open where the match is weak. Some rows have no size entry. The others give once, few or many, or a class for an expanded clone.

J gene: TRBJ2-7; D gene: TRBD1; V gene: TRBV5-4; clone size: NA; CDR3 DNA: TGTGCCAGCAGCTTGGGGACAGGGGGCTTGCTCACATCCTACGAGCAGTACTTC; CDR3 protein: CASSLGTGGLLTSYEQYF
J gene: TRBJ2-7; D gene: TRBD1; V gene: TRBV4-1; clone size: NA; CDR3 DNA: TGCGCCAGCAGCCAAAGGGGGCCGGGGTACGAGCAGTACTTC; CDR3 protein: CASSQRGPGYEQYF
J gene: TRBJ1-2; D gene: NA; V gene: TRBV11-3; clone size: NA; CDR3 DNA: TGTGCCAGCAGCTTAGATGGGGCGGGGACGGAAGATTCTAACTATGGCTACACCTTC; CDR3 protein: CASSLDGAGTEDSNYGYTF
J gene: TRBJ1-2; D gene: NA; V gene: TRBV5-6; clone size: once; CDR3 DNA: TGTGCCAGCAGCTCGCAAGGACAGAACTATGGCTACACCTTC; CDR3 protein: CASSSQGQNYGYTF
J gene: TRBJ2-7; D gene: TRBD2; V gene: TRBV2; clone size: NA; CDR3 DNA: TGTGCCAGCAGTGAAGTAGCTAGCGGGGGATACGAGCAGTACTTC; CDR3 protein: CASSEVASGGYEQYF
J gene: TRBJ1-1; D gene: NA; V gene: TRBV4-1; clone size: NA; CDR3 DNA: TGCGCCAGCAGTCAAACAGGAGATGAAGCTTTCTTT; CDR3 protein: CASSQTGDEAFF
J gene: TRBJ2-5; D gene: NA; V gene: TRBV18; clone size: NA; CDR3 DNA: TGTGCCAGCTCGCGAGCGTACCAAGAGACCCAGTACTTC; CDR3 protein: CASSRAYQETQYF
J gene: TRBJ1-4; D gene: TRBD1; V gene: TRBV7-9; clone size: NA; CDR3 DNA: TGTGCCAGCAGCACCCCAGGGGGCAGGAGTGAAAAACTGTTTTTT; CDR3 protein: CASSTPGGRSEKLFF
J gene: TRBJ1-6; D gene: NA; V gene: TRBV2; clone size: NA; CDR3 DNA: TGTGCCAGCAGTGAGGAGGGTAATTCACCCCTCCACTTT; CDR3 protein: CASSEEGNSPLHF
J gene: TRBJ1-1; D gene: NA; V gene: TRBV18; clone size: NA; CDR3 DNA: TGTGCCAGCTCACCCCCAAGGGGGAGCCTGAACACTGAAGCTTTCTTT; CDR3 protein: CASSPPRGSLNTEAFF
J gene: TRBJ2-2; D gene: NA; V gene: TRBV27; clone size: NA; CDR3 DNA: TGTGCCAGACCGGTGGGTACTTTACTAGCCGGGGAGCTGTTTTTT; CDR3 protein: CARPVGTLLAGELFF
J gene: TRBJ2-7; D gene: TRBD1; V gene: TRBV7-6; clone size: NA; CDR3 DNA: TGTGCCAGCAGCTCAGGGGGACAGATCTCCTACGAGCAGTACTTC; CDR3 protein: CASSSGGQISYEQYF
J gene: TRBJ2-1; D gene: TRBD2; V gene: TRBV5-1; clone size: NA; CDR3 DNA: TGCGCCAGCAGCGTAACTAGCGGGGGGACGAATGAGCAGTTCTTC; CDR3 protein: CASSVTSGGTNEQFF
J gene: TRBJ2-3; D gene: NA; V gene: TRBV18; clone size: once; CDR3 DNA: TGTGCCAGCTCACCACCAGGACAAGTTGTAGTCAACACAGATACGCAGTATTTT; CDR3 protein: CASSPPGQVVVNTDTQYF
J gene: TRBJ2-1; D gene: NA; V gene: TRBV4-1; clone size: NA; CDR3 DNA: TGCGCCAGCAGCCAAGGGGCTCTTTACAATGAGCAGTTCTTC; CDR3 protein: CASSQGALYNEQFF
J gene: TRBJ1-1; D gene: TRBD1; V gene: TRBV5-1; clone size: NA; CDR3 DNA: TGCGCCAGCAGCCGGACAGGGACGAACACTGAAGCTTTCTTT; CDR3 protein: CASSRTGTNTEAFF
J gene: TRBJ1-5; D gene: NA; V gene: TRBV7-2; clone size: few; CDR3 DNA: TGTGCCAGCAGCCCCAGAATGTGGCCCCAGCATTTT; CDR3 protein: CASSPRMWPQHF
J gene: TRBJ2-7; D gene: TRBD2; V gene: TRBV6-5; clone size: NA; CDR3 DNA: TGTGCCAGCAGTTACACCCGACTAGCGAACGAGCAGTACTTC; CDR3 protein: CASSYTRLANEQYF
J gene: TRBJ2-3; D gene: NA; V gene: TRBV4-1; clone size: NA; CDR3 DNA: TGCGCCAGCAGCCGCTATGACGGGAGCACAGATACGCAGTATTTT; CDR3 protein: CASSRYDGSTDTQYF
J gene: TRBJ2-3; D gene: NA; V gene: TRBV25-1; clone size: NA; CDR3 DNA: TGTGCCAGCAGTGTGGTTCGGGCAGATACGCAGTATTTT; CDR3 protein: CASSVVRADTQYF
J gene: TRBJ1-3; D gene: NA; V gene: TRBV28; clone size: NA; CDR3 DNA: TGTGCCAGCAGTTTATCGTCGAACACCATATATTTT; CDR3 protein: CASSLSSNTIYF
J gene: TRBJ2-3; D gene: NA; V gene: TRBV7-9; clone size: once; CDR3 DNA: TGTGCCAGCAGCAAAGGAGGGACAGATACGCAGTATTTT; CDR3 protein: CASSKGGTDTQYF
J gene: TRBJ1-1; D gene: NA; V gene: TRBV30; clone size: NA; CDR3 DNA: TGTGCCTGGGGCCCGGGGAGTACTGAAGCTTTCTTT; CDR3 protein: CAWGPGSTEAFF
J gene: TRBJ2-1; D gene: NA; V gene: TRBV30; clone size: NA; CDR3 DNA: TGTGCCTGGGGTACCGGGACACACAATGAGCAGTTCTTC; CDR3 protein: CAWGTGTHNEQFF
J gene: TRBJ2-4; D gene: TRBD2; V gene: TRBV14; clone size: NA; CDR3 DNA: TGTGCCAGCAGCCAAGAGCTAGCGGACCCCAAAAACATTCAGTACTTC; CDR3 protein: CASSQELADPKNIQYF
J gene: TRBJ2-7; D gene: NA; V gene: TRBV15; clone size: NA; CDR3 DNA: TGTGCCACCAGCAGAGATGGGTTGCGGCGCTACGAGCAGTACTTC; CDR3 protein: CATSRDGLRRYEQYF
J gene: TRBJ1-3; D gene: TRBD1; V gene: TRBV7-9; clone size: NA; CDR3 DNA: TGTGCCAGCAGCTTAGGACAGGGAGTCTCTGGAAACACCATATATTTT; CDR3 protein: CASSLGQGVSGNTIYF
J gene: TRBJ1-2; D gene: NA; V gene: TRBV7-9; clone size: NA; CDR3 DNA: TGTGCCAGCAGCTTAAGTCCGGGTAACTATGGCTACACCTTC; CDR3 protein: CASSLSPGNYGYTF